Listed below are T cell receptor beta chains from one sample, sequenced in a study of T cell responses to AZD1222 COVID-19 vaccine. Here immunoSEQ multiplex PCR was the method, and the copy in TCRdb shows in-frame clones only, minus some. This sample has just under 150,000 clones; approximately 85% occur once, and the top ten carry 5.4%. Material: peripheral blood, obtained 28 days after the second dose of the MenACWY control vaccine. These receptors came from an adult who received the MenACWY meningococcal vaccine as a control. The CDR3 runs from the conserved cysteine through the conserved F or W.

j_call: TRBJ1-2
v_call: TRBV10-3
cdr3_aa: CAIPTEDGNYGYTF

j_call: TRBJ1-2
v_call: TRBV5-1
cdr3_aa: CASSTGQGIGGYTF

j_call: TRBJ1-2
v_call: TRBV5-1
cdr3_aa: CASRTLQGDYGYTF

j_call: TRBJ2-1
v_call: TRBV19
cdr3_aa: CASSILTGPLNEQFF

j_call: TRBJ1-2
v_call: TRBV19
cdr3_aa: CASSRGQAASNYGYTF

j_call: TRBJ2-2
v_call: TRBV5-4
cdr3_aa: CASSLATAAGELFF

j_call: TRBJ1-1
v_call: TRBV9
cdr3_aa: CASSVGTGGVGTEAFF

j_call: TRBJ1-1
v_call: TRBV5-4
cdr3_aa: CASSSGTGDYNTEAFF

j_call: TRBJ1-2
v_call: TRBV6-5
cdr3_aa: CASSSSDRAAYGYTF

j_call: TRBJ2-7
v_call: TRBV6-5
cdr3_aa: CASSYVGHYYEQYF

j_call: TRBJ2-5
v_call: TRBV27
cdr3_aa: CARFSRAETQYF

j_call: TRBJ2-1
v_call: TRBV4-3
cdr3_aa: CASSQDRGGLDEQFF

j_call: TRBJ1-2
v_call: TRBV20-1
cdr3_aa: CSASGTGYTF

j_call: TRBJ2-1
v_call: TRBV12-3/TRBV12-4
cdr3_aa: CASSFSPYNEQFF

j_call: TRBJ2-1
v_call: TRBV7-6
cdr3_aa: CASSQDSYNEQFF

j_call: TRBJ1-4
v_call: TRBV6-6
cdr3_aa: CASTDVGGGDEKLFF

j_call: TRBJ2-7
v_call: TRBV4-1
cdr3_aa: CASSQVGTLAYEQYF

j_call: TRBJ2-2
v_call: TRBV2
cdr3_aa: CASNEDRGWAGELFF

j_call: TRBJ2-3
v_call: TRBV7-9
cdr3_aa: CASSPPQAGRVDTQYF

j_call: TRBJ1-1
v_call: TRBV6-1
cdr3_aa: CASSDVRTTGGEKEAFF